The entry below describes one TCR beta chain. There are 13 residues in the CDR3. Between the trimmed V and J ends, which lost 7 bases and 2 bases, there was a span of 11 bases. Germline-derived CDR1 and CDR2 are SEHNR and FQNEAQ (reference sequence). Authors' data handling: Amplification with reference gene primers provided the estimates of nucleated cell counts. Profiling relied on immunoSEQ multiplex PCR, and the TCRdb table lists in-frame clones only, not all of them. The DNA was the basis for D and trimming; V, J and clone size are from that table. The table records under 200,000 clones, around 84% of them present only once. This sample is drawn from a study of blood T cell repertoires in COVID-19. The overall study: Acute and convalescent COVID-19 specimens originated in the United States, Italy and Spain. PBMCs, B-cell-depleted T cells, or T cells provided the cDNA or gDNA that made up the material.

The source of this sequence is a woman of 80 years or more with acute or convalescent COVID-19. The chain links TRBV7-9 to TRBJ1-1, with D maybe TRBD1 (6 bases). The specimen sequenced was peripheral blood. The CDR3 region has the DNA TGTGCCAGCACCCTGGACAGCAACACTGAAGCTTTCTTT. It specifies CASTLDSNTEAFF.